The 25 T cell receptor beta chains below come from one sample, sequenced in a study of CD8 T cells in ankylosing spondylitis. TCRdb fed the 5' RACE reads into MiXCR, producing one record per CDR3 protein. The repertoire holds about 130,000 distinct CDR3 sequences, with 5.5% to 7.5% as singletons. Specimen: blood, either unsorted or a sorted T cell fraction (not recorded which). The receptors shown here come from a female donor with ankylosing spondylitis or in good health (not recorded which).

Of note for this clonotype: A single base separates this from a much larger clone, so it may be a read error. The chain is built from TRBV5-5 and TRBJ2-2; 7 bases are a match to TRBD1. CDR3 size: 13 residues. Germline V CDR1 and CDR2: SGHKS, YYEKEE (reference sequence). CDR3 residues: CAISPGTAGELFF. CDR3 coding DNA: TGTGCCATCAGCCCAGGGACAGCCGGGGAGCTGTTTTTT.

At least ten counts were recorded for this clonotype. The chain has TRBV27 and TRBJ1-5; TRBD1 matches 7 bases. This CDR3 is built from 14 residues. In germline, CDR1 is MNHEY, CDR2 SMNVEV (reference sequence). Germline trimming cut 6 bases from V and 3 bases from J; bases unmatched to any gene: 5. The CDR3 protein is CASSLTGDNQPQHF. The CDR3 DNA follows: TGTGCCAGCAGCCTTACAGGGGACAATCAGCCCCAGCATTTT.

In this sample, this clonotype turned up many times. CDR3 region: CASSQQTASNEKLFF. CDR3 DNA sequence: TGCGCCAGCAGCCAACAGACAGCCTCGAATGAAAAACTGTTTTTT. This sequence joins TRBV4-3 and TRBJ1-4, with D possibly TRBD1 on 5 matching bases. V was trimmed by 2 bases and J by 5 bases, leaving 12 bases between them. Germline lookup yields CDR1 LGHNA and CDR2 YSLEER. The CDR3 is made up of 15 amino acids.

This clonotype was recorded at least ten times. J is TRBJ1-2 and V is TRBV9; 9 nucleotides agree with TRBD1. Unmatched junction bases numbered 11, after V lost 3 bases and J lost 2 bases. There are 17 residues in the CDR3. Germline V CDR1 and CDR2: SGDLS, YYNGEE. CDR3 sequence: CASSGGPLQGANYGYTF. The CDR3 bases are TGTGCCAGCAGCGGAGGCCCCCTACAGGGGGCAAACTATGGCTACACCTTC.

This clonotype was recorded at least ten times. The chain uses TRBV24-1 and TRBJ2-5; D is uncertain. Per the germline V gene, CDR1 is KGHDR and CDR2 is SFDVKD. CDR3 length: 12 amino acids. The germline V and J ends were trimmed by 3 bases and 2 bases, with 3 bases remaining between them. CDR3 coding DNA: TGTGCCACCAGTGATGTACAAGAGACCCAGTACTTC. It codes for CATSDVQETQYF.

This clonotype was seen many times. The chain uses TRBV20-1 and TRBJ2-3; 9 nucleotides line up with TRBD1. The CDR3 loop spans 16 amino acids. From germline, CDR1 is DFQATT and CDR2 SNEGSKA (reference sequence). V lost 0 bases to trimming and J lost 4 bases; unmatched junction nucleotides: 8. The CDR3 DNA reads as TGCAGTGCTAGAGATCCTTGGACAGGGGACCCAGATACGCAGTATTTT. Translating gives CSARDPWTGDPDTQYF.

This clonotype occurred many times. The genes are TRBV5-1 and TRBJ1-1, with TRBD1 matching over 8 bases. The CDR3 sequence is 16 residues long. Germline V lookup: CDR1 SGHRS, CDR2 YFSETQ. V gave up 4 bases and J gave up 0 bases; unmatched junction bases: 8. The CDR3 DNA follows: TGCGCCAGCAGCCCAGGGACAGGTCCATTGAACACTGAAGCTTTCTTT. It translates to CASSPGTGPLNTEAFF. The full variable domain, completed using reference TRBV5-1 and TRBJ1-1, is KAGVTQTPRYLIKTRGQQVTLSCSPISGHRSVSWYQQTPGQGLQFLFEYFSETQRNKGNFPGRFSGRQFSNSRSEMNVSTLELGDSALYLCASSPGTGPLNTEAFFGQGTRLTVV.

This clonotype was detected ten times or more. The V gene is TRBV7-8, the J gene TRBJ2-7, with a tentative D call TRBD1 (6 bases). Germline V gene sequence: CDR1 SGHVS, CDR2 FQNEAQ. CDR3 length: 14 amino acids. Trimming stripped 5 bases from V and 2 bases from J, with 13 bases between. CDR3 loop: CASSPLGQPYEQYF. The CDR3 DNA follows: TGTGCCAGCAGCCCCTTGGGACAACCCTACGAGCAGTACTTC.

The sample holds many counts of this clonotype. This chain joins TRBV3-1 and TRBJ1-1; D is possibly TRBD1 (5 bases). V was trimmed by 0 bases and J by 8 bases, leaving 10 bases between them. From germline, CDR1 is LGHDT and CDR2 YNNKEL (reference sequence). CDR3 size: 13 residues. The CDR3 DNA sequence: TGTGCCAGCAGCCAAGATCGGGGCAGCGAAGCTTTCTTT. Translated, it gives CASSQDRGSEAFF. The whole variable domain, filled in from reference TRBV3-1 and TRBJ1-1, reads DTAVSQTPKYLVTQMGNDKSIKCEQNLGHDTMYWYKQDSKKFLKIMFSYNNKELIINETVPNRFSPKSPDKAHLNLHINSLELGDSAVYFCASSQDRGSEAFFGQGTRLTVV.

The sample holds many counts of this clonotype. The chain is built from TRBV4-3 and TRBJ2-5, with D possibly being TRBD1 or TRBD2 (6 bases each). CDR1 and CDR2 from the germline V gene are LGHNA and YSLEER. The CDR3 has 15 residues. Deletions cut 4 bases from V and 5 bases from J, with 17 bases between. CDR3 amino acids: CASSPPSVGGETQYF. CDR3 bases: TGCGCCAGCAGCCCTCCCTCGGTAGGGGGGGAGACCCAGTACTTC.

There are many counts of this clonotype. The V and J genes are TRBV5-1 and TRBJ1-1; 7 bases line up with TRBD1. Germline loops: CDR1 SGHRS, CDR2 YFSETQ. J was trimmed by 0 bases and V by 0 bases; bases with no gene match: 2. The CDR3 consists of 15 residues. The CDR3 DNA reads as TGCGCCAGCAGCTTGGACAGGGGAATGAACACTGAAGCTTTCTTT. Encoded protein: CASSLDRGMNTEAFF.

This clonotype occurred many times. The rearrangement uses TRBV20-1 and TRBJ1-5, with D unresolved. Trimming took 3 bases from V and 3 from J, leaving 15 bases between them. The CDR3 consists of 15 residues. Germline V gene sequence: CDR1 DFQATT, CDR2 SNEGSKA (reference sequence). As DNA, the CDR3 is TGCAGTGCTAGCCGGGCTTCCTCTAACAATCAGCCCCAGCATTTT. The encoded protein is CSASRASSNNQPQHF.

This chain links TRBV14 with TRBJ2-7; 8 bases fit TRBD1. This CDR3 is built from 14 residues. Germline V CDR1 and CDR2: SGHDN, FVKESK. With 4 bases clipped from V and 2 bases from J, the junction kept 4 bases outside the gene matches. CDR3 loop: CASSRTGWPYEQYF. CDR3 nucleotides: TGTGCCAGCAGCCGGACAGGGTGGCCCTACGAGCAGTACTTC.

The rearrangement joins TRBV20-1 to TRBJ2-5, with D perhaps given as TRBD1 or TRBD2 (5 bases each). The CDR3 contains 15 residues. CDR1 DFQATT and CDR2 SNEGSKA come from the germline V gene (reference sequence). Trimming stripped 0 bases from V and 0 bases from J, with 11 bases between. The CDR3 sequence is CSARDGRQNQETQYF. CDR3 bases: TGCAGTGCTAGAGATGGGAGACAGAACCAAGAGACCCAGTACTTC.

The V gene is TRBV7-9, the J gene TRBJ2-7; D gene uncertain. CDR3 length equals 15 residues. V lost 1 base to trimming and J lost 5 bases, with 15 bases between them. The germline V gene encodes CDR1 SEHNR and CDR2 FQNEAQ (reference sequence). CDR3 sequence (DNA): TGTGCCAGCAGCTTAGTATTTGGGGATAGTAACGAGCAGTACTTC. The encoded protein is CASSLVFGDSNEQYF.

This clonotype was picked up many times. The rearrangement uses TRBV19 and TRBJ2-1; TRBD1 agrees at 9 bases. Germline V gene data show CDR1 as LNHDA and CDR2 as SQIVND (reference sequence). CDR3 length equals 12 residues. V gave up 4 bases and J gave up 15 bases; unmatched junction bases: 7. CDR3 in amino acids: CASSNRQGEAFF. CDR3 nucleotide sequence: TGTGCCAGTAGTAACCGACAGGGGGAGGCGTTCTTC.

In its sample, this clonotype was seen many times. This chain links TRBV5-1 with TRBJ1-3, with D possibly matching TRBD1 (5 bases). Trimming cost V 2 bases and J 1 base, with 10 bases left between them. The CDR3 spans 15 residues. Germline V gives CDR1 SGHRS, CDR2 YFSETQ. In nucleotides, the CDR3 is TGCGCCAGCAGCTTTGACAGAGGATCTGGAAACACCATATATTTT. Translation gives CASSFDRGSGNTIYF.

This clonotype was counted ten times or more. CDR3 sequence: CASSSRGEGGYTF. The CDR3 DNA is TGCGCCAGCAGCTCTCGGGGGGAAGGCGGCTACACCTTC. The V gene is TRBV5-1, the J gene TRBJ1-2, with D possibly TRBD1 on 5 matching bases. CDR3 length: 13 residues. V was shortened by 3 bases and J by 8 bases, with 14 bases between the two germline ends. Germline V lookup: CDR1 SGHRS, CDR2 YFSETQ.

At least ten counts were recorded for this clonotype. This chain connects TRBV7-9 to TRBJ2-1, with D perhaps matching TRBD1 (5 bases). The CDR3 is 17 amino acids. The germline V gene has CDR1 SEHNR and CDR2 FQNEAQ (reference sequence). Trimming took off 6 bases at V and 4 bases at J, with 22 bases between the two ends. The CDR3 reads CASSTPQAQGAYNEQFF. The CDR3 nucleotides are TGTGCCAGCAGTACCCCCCAGGCCCAAGGGGCATACAATGAGCAGTTCTTC.

This clonotype was seen at least ten times. The chain links TRBV5-1 to TRBJ1-4; a weak D match, TRBD1 (6 bases). The V end was cut by 4 bases, the J end by 6 bases, with 19 bases between. The CDR3 is 16 amino acids. CDR1 and CDR2 from the germline V gene are SGHRS and YFSETQ. The DNA of the CDR3 is TGCGCCAGCAGCCTCGGACAGCCTACTCTTTATGAAAAACTGTTTTTT. This codes for CASSLGQPTLYEKLFF.

This clonotype occurred many times. The V call is TRBV5-6, the J call TRBJ2-3; 9 positions agree with TRBD1. This CDR3 region has 15 residues. V lost 0 bases and J lost 4; bases outside the gene matches: 3. The germline V gene encodes CDR1 SGHDT and CDR2 YYEEEE. The DNA for the CDR3 is TGTGCCAGCAGCTTGGGGACAGGGGTGGCAGATACGCAGTATTTT. It yields the protein CASSLGTGVADTQYF.

This clonotype was seen at least ten times. One junction end does not reproduce the germline sequence, and a read error may be involved. The chain combines TRBV20-1 with TRBJ2-3, with D hard to call. The V gene's germline CDR1 is DFQATT and CDR2 SNEGSKA (reference sequence). This CDR3 comprises 11 residues. This CDR3 reads CSAQKAETQYF. The CDR3 region has the DNA TGCAGTGCCCAGAAGGCAGAAACGCAGTATTTT.

This clonotype was counted only a few times. J is TRBJ1-1 and V is TRBV29-1; D remains ambiguous. The CDR3 contains 11 residues. Looked up from germline, CDR1 is SQVTM and CDR2 is ANQGSEA. V dropped 7 bases and J dropped 8 bases, with 14 bases sitting between them. The CDR3, as DNA: TGCAGCGGTCGGGCCGCTAGGGAAGCTTTCTTT. The encoded protein is CSGRAAREAFF.

This clonotype was detected ten times or more. The chain uses TRBV4-1 and TRBJ2-7; 9 nucleotides align to TRBD1. The CDR3 runs to 15 residues. The trim removed 4 bases at V and 7 bases at J, leaving 11 bases unmatched. In germline, CDR1 is MGHRA, CDR2 YSYEKL. The CDR3 DNA sequence: TGCGCCAGCAGCCCGGGACAGGGCCCCCCGGGTGAGCAGTACTTC. The encoded protein is CASSPGQGPPGEQYF.

This clonotype was detected many times. The chain has TRBV5-1 and TRBJ1-1, with D possibly TRBD1 on 5 matching bases. Per the germline V gene, CDR1 is SGHRS and CDR2 is YFSETQ. V lost 8 bases, J lost 1 base, and 12 bases lay in between. CDR3 size: 13 residues. This CDR3 reads CASAGLTNTEAFF. In DNA, the CDR3 is TGCGCCAGTGCGGGACTCACGAACACTGAAGCTTTCTTT.